This TCR beta chain was sequenced during a study of shared clonotypes between healthy human individuals. As for the study in general: CD4 naive cells filled three plates per donor, CD4 memory three, CD8 naive two and CD8 memory one.

In the CD4+ fraction, cells were divided into CD45RA+ naive and CD45RA-negative memory subsets. Germline CDR1 SGHRS, CDR2 YFSETQ. CDR3 length: 14 residues. Trimming pared 0 bases from V and 1 base from J, leaving 7 bases between. The method was immunoSEQ multiplex PCR; TCRdb's version includes in-frame clones alone and lacks a portion of them. The table includes approximately 530,000 clones, 95% to 96% detected once. V usage is TRBV5-1 and J usage is TRBJ1-1, with a tentative D call TRBD1 (5 bases). The TCR comes from a woman aged 25 to 39 in good health. The specimen sequenced was naive CD4+ T cells sorted from blood. As to subset: CD45RA+ positively selected. In DNA, the CDR3 is TGCGCCAGCAGCTTGGGACAGACGAACACTGAAGCTTTCTTT. It codes for CASSLGQTNTEAFF.